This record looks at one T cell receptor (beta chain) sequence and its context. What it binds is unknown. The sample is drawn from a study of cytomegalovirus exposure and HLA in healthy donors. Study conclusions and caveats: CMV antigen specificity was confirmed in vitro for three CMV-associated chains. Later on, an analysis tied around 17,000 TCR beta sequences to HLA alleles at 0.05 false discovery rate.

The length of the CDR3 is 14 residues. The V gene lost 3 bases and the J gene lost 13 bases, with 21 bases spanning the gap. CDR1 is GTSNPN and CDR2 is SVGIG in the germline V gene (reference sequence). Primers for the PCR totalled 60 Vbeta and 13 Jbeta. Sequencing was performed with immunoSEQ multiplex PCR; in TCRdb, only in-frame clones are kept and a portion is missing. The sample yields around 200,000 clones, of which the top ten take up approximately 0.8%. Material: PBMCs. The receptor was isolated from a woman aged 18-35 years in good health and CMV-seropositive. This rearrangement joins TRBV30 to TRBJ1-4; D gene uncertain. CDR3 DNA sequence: TGTGCCTGGAGATGGGCCGGGGAGACGGTCCGACTGTTTTTT. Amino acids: CAWRWAGETVRLFF.